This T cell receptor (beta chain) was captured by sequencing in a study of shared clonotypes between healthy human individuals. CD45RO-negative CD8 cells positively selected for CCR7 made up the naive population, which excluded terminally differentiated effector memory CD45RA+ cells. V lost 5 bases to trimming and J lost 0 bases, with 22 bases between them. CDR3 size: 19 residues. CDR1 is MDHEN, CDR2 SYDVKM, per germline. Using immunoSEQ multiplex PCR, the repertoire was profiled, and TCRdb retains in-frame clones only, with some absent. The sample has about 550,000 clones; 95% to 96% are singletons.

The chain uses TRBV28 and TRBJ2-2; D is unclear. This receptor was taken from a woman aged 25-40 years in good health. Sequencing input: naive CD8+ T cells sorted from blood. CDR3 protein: CASSTFPPIKFSNTGELFF. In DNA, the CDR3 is TGTGCCAGCAGTACTTTCCCTCCAATCAAATTTTCGAACACCGGGGAGCTGTTTTTT.